This TCR beta chain was sequenced during a study of shared clonotypes between healthy human individuals. Study results and caveats: Only a few donors were included, so the genetic and exposure-history diversity represented was limited. Estimated richness was generally greater in naive than memory subsets.

Into CD45RA+ naive and CD45RA-negative memory subsets, the CD4+ cells were split. Original methodology: In the immunoSEQ data, sequences were junction-only and lacked quality scores, so filtering differed. The method was immunoSEQ multiplex PCR; TCRdb's version includes in-frame clones alone and lacks a portion of them. The V and J calls and clone size are taken from that table; D and trimming were inferred from the DNA. The repertoire consists of under 1,100,000 clones, with roughly 80% occurring once and the leading ten covering 1.4% to 1.5%. This clone was seen just once. The antigen is undetermined. Other DNA sequences in this sample translate to the same CDR3. Trimming shortened V by 5 bases and J by 2 bases, and 5 bases separated the two germline ends. Germline CDR1 GTSNPN, CDR2 SVGIG (reference sequence). The CDR3 totals 11 residues.

Sequenced material: memory CD4+ T cells sorted from blood. The subset here: CD45RA-negative fraction. This receptor was taken from a young man in good health. The rearrangement uses TRBV30 and TRBJ2-3; D is ambiguous. CDR3 coding DNA: TGTGCCTGGGGGTCCACAGATACGCAGTATTTT. As protein: CAWGSTDTQYF.